This TCR beta chain came from a study of CD8 T cells in ankylosing spondylitis (dated by TCRdb to the late 2010s). With regard to the full study: The study profiled T cell receptor beta repertoires in healthy donors and ankylosing spondylitis patients to find disease-linked TCR variants. In total, the full study cohort was made up of 110 or so healthy donors and approximately 27 ankylosing spondylitis patients. Peripheral blood was sampled, and synovial fluid was additionally collected from ankylosing spondylitis patients. Results the study describes overall, beyond this receptor: The disease-linked clones had a CD8+ phenotype and were found at relatively low frequencies in peripheral blood. The disease-linked clones were reported to be significantly enriched in matched synovial fluid samples from ankylosing spondylitis patients. Some of the motif variants had been reported before in the synovial fluid and blood of reactive arthritis patients, a finding that suggests common disease-initiation mechanisms. Blood from ankylosing spondylitis patients appeared to be characterized by a TCR beta motif made up of several highly homologous amino acid variants.

Sequenced on an Illumina HiSeq 2500. TCR beta libraries were prepared by quantitative 5'-RACE with molecular barcodes. As for how the authors treated the data: To identify disease-linked TCR variants, a new computational method was used, one built on a probabilistic model of VDJ rearrangement. TCRdb reprocessed the public reads (quality trimming at Q25 with fastp, clone calling with MiXCR) and kept in-frame beta chains. Every entry covers one CDR3 protein and lists the most common genes and DNA from its rows. These V and J calls originate from TCRdb's pipeline instead of the authors' own analysis. Here the sample has about 440,000 distinct CDR3 sequences; 17% occur a single time. The ten largest clones add up to over 0.9% of the sample. V loses 4 bases at its end and J loses 6 bases; junction bases beyond the gene matches: 6. The CDR3 sequence holds 15 residues, the cysteine and phenylalanine included. Only the CDR3 DNA is retained, 45 bases long and in frame from the first base. From a lookup of the germline V gene, CDR1 and CDR2 are ENHRY and SYGVKD.

Regarding this clonotype: It lacks a known antigen. No quality values exist for individual bases; no much larger clone is one base distant.

The chain was built from TRBV10-3 and TRBJ2-1; 10 central bases correspond to TRBD2. Sequencing input: blood, either unsorted or a sorted T cell fraction (not recorded which). The receptor comes from a male donor with ankylosing spondylitis. CDR3 reads: CAISVSAGGPNEQFF. In nucleotides, the sequence is TGTGCCATCAGTGTATCAGCGGGAGGGCCCAATGAGCAGTTCTTC.